This TCR beta chain originates from a study of cytomegalovirus exposure and HLA in healthy donors. Study as a whole: In an earlier analysis, 95 million to 140 million unique TCR beta sequences were found from some 170 million T cells.

Trimming cost V 1 base and J 6 bases; bases outside gene matches: 8. The V gene's germline CDR1 is GTSNPN and CDR2 SVGIG (reference sequence). CDR3 size: 16 residues. As to this clone: What it recognizes is unknown.

Study-wide findings and caveats: In presence/absence analyses, roughly uniform sequencing depth across donors was assumed. HLA allele associations emerged for about 18,000 TCR beta sequences in a later analysis, at 0.05 false discovery rate.

The primer mix had 60 Vbeta and 13 Jbeta primers. TCRdb keeps only in-frame clones here, not all; method: immunoSEQ multiplex PCR. This repertoire includes 200,000 to 250,000 clones. This rearrangement joins TRBV30 to TRBJ2-3; 12 bases are a match to TRBD2. The receptor's source is a girl aged 2 to 10 in good health and CMV-seropositive. Specimen: PBMCs. CDR3 protein: CAWSGLAGVSSDTQYF. CDR3 DNA sequence: TGTGCCTGGAGTGGACTAGCGGGAGTCAGTTCTGATACGCAGTATTTT.